Listed below are T cell receptor beta chains from one sample, sequenced in a study of control samples from healthy donors and cancer patients. Some clones are missing from TCRdb's copy, which holds only in-frame ones; the method was immunoSEQ multiplex PCR. The profile shows 100,000 to 150,000 clones, just under 95% of them singletons. Sequencing was carried out using blood. The receptors were sampled from a man aged 25-40 years in good health. The CDR3 runs from the conserved cysteine through the conserved F or W. The D gene is left open where the match is weak. Clone size appears in some rows only: once, few, many, or a class for an expanded clone.

D gene | J gene | CDR3 length | clone size | V gene | CDR3 DNA | CDR3 protein
- | TRBJ1-2 | 15 | once | TRBV6-5 | TGTGCCAGCAGTTACATGTCGGCAGGGCAGGGTGGCTACACCTTC | CASSYMSAGQGGYTF
- | TRBJ1-1 | 11 | - | TRBV6-5 | TGTGCCAGCAGAGCAGGAGGGGTCGCTTTCTTT | CASRAGGVAFF
- | TRBJ2-7 | 16 | - | TRBV19 | TGTGCCAGTAGTCCTACCCCCGGGGGCCTTAACTACGAGCAGTACTTC | CASSPTPGGLNYEQYF
TRBD1 | TRBJ1-4 | 19 | - | TRBV19 | TGTGCCAGTAGGATCAACCGGGACAGGGGCCGGGCGGGTAATGAAAAACTGTTTTTT | CASRINRDRGRAGNEKLFF
- | TRBJ1-1 | 10 | - | TRBV19 | TGTGCCAGTAGTATGGGGAACTTACATTTT | CASSMGNLHF
- | TRBJ1-1 | 14 | - | TRBV23-1 | TGCGCCAGCTTACTGCCGGGACTTAACACTGAAGCTTTCTTT | CASLLPGLNTEAFF
TRBD1 | TRBJ1-4 | 15 | - | TRBV5-4 | TGTGCCAGCAGCCACGACAGGGTGGGGAATGAAAAACTGTTTTTT | CASSHDRVGNEKLFF
TRBD1 | TRBJ1-1 | 15 | - | TRBV15 | TGTGCCACCAGCAGAGCGGGACAGGGGAACACTGAAGCTTTCTTT | CATSRAGQGNTEAFF
- | TRBJ1-2 | 14 | - | TRBV24-1 | TGTGCCACCAGTGATCCCACAGGGAACTATGGCTACACCTTC | CATSDPTGNYGYTF
- | TRBJ1-1 | 14 | - | TRBV19 | TGTGCCAGTACCCTCGGACAGCCGAACACTGAAGCTTTCTTT | CASTLGQPNTEAFF
- | TRBJ2-7 | 16 | - | TRBV5-1 | TGCGCCAGCAGCCTGGGCCCGCGGCAGGGTGTCAACGAGCAGTACTTC | CASSLGPRQGVNEQYF
- | TRBJ1-2 | 13 | - | TRBV27 | TGTGCCAGCTATGGACAGCCGAACTATGGCTACACCTTC | CASYGQPNYGYTF
- | TRBJ2-1 | 11 | - | TRBV20-1 | TGCAGTGTGACCTTGCTAGATGAGCAGTTCTTC | CSVTLLDEQFF